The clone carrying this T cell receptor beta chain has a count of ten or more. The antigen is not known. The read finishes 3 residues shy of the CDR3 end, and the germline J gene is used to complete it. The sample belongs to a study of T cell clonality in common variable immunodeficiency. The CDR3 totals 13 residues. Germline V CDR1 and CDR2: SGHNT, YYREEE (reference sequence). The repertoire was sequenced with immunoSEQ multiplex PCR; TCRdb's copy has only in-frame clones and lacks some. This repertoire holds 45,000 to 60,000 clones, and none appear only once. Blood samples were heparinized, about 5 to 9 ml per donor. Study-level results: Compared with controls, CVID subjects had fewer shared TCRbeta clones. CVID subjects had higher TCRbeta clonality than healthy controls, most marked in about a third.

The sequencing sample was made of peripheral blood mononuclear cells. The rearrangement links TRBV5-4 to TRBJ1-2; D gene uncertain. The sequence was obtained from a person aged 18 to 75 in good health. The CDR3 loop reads CASSLDQLGGYTF. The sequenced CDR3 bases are TGTGCCAGCAGCTTGGACCAATTGGGCGGC.